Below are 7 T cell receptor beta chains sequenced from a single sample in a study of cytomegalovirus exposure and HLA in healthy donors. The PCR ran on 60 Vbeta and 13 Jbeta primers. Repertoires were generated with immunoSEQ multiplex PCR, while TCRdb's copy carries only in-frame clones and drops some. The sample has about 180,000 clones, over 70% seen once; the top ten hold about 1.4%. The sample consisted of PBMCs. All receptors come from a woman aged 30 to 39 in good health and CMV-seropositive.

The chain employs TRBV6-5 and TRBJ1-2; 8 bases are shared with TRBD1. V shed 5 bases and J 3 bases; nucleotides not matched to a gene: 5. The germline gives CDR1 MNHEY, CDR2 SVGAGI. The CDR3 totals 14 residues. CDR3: CASSPDRVDYGYTF. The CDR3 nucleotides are TGTGCCAGCAGTCCGGACAGGGTAGACTATGGCTACACCTTC.

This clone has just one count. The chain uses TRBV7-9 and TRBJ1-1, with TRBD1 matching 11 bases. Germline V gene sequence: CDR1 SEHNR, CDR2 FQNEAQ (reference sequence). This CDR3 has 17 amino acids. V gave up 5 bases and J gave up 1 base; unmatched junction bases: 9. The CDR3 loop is CASSTGQGALRNTEAFF. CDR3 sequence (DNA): TGTGCCAGCAGCACAGGACAGGGGGCGTTAAGGAACACTGAAGCTTTCTTT.

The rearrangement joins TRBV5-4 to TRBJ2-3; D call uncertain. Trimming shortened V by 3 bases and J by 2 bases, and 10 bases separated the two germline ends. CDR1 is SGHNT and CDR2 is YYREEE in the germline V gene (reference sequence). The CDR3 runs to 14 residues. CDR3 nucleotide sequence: TGTGCCAGCAGCTCTTCTAGTACCACAGATACGCAGTATTTT. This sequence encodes CASSSSSTTDTQYF.

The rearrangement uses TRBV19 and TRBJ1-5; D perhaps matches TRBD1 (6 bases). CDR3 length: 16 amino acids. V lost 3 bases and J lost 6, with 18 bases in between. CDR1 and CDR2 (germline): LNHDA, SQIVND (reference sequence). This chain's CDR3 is CASSIGGGAGAQPQHF. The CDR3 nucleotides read TGTGCCAGTAGTATTGGAGGTGGGGCAGGGGCTCAGCCCCAGCATTTT.

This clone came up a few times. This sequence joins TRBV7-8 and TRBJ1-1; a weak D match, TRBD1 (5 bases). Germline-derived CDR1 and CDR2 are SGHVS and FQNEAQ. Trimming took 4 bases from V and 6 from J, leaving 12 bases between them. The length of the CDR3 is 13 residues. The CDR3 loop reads CASSWAGGAEAFF. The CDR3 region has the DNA TGTGCCAGCAGCTGGGCGGGGGGAGCTGAAGCTTTCTTT.

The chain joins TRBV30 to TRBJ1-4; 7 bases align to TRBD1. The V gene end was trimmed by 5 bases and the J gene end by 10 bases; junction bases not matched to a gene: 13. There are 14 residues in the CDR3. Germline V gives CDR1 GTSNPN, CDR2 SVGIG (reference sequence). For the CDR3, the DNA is TGTGCCTGGGACGACAGGGTTCCGGATGGAAAACTGTTTTTT. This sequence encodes CAWDDRVPDGKLFF.

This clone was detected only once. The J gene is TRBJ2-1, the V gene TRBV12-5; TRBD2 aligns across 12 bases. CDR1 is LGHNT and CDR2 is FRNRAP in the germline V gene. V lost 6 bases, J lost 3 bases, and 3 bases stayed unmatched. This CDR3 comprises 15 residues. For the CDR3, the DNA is TGTGCTAGTGGGCTGACTAGCGGGAGCTACAATGAGCAGTTCTTC. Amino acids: CASGLTSGSYNEQFF.